This TCR beta chain is drawn from a study of post-analysis software for immune sequencing data. Whole-study results and caveats: Relative to controls, patients had five TRBV segments at higher frequency, with TRBV5-6, TRBV5-1 and TRBV20-1 among these.

Germline V gene lookup returns CDR1 MNHNS and CDR2 SASEGT. With 4 bases clipped from V and 4 bases from J, the junction kept 6 bases outside the gene matches. This CDR3 has 16 residues. TCR beta cDNA libraries included unique molecular identifiers. TCRdb reprocessed the PCR reads via MiXCR and lists one record per CDR3 protein. The sample has hundreds of thousands of distinct CDR3 sequences, roughly 30% seen once. Points on this clonotype: The antigen is undetermined.

The receptor was derived from a girl aged 5 to 17 with multiple sclerosis. The J gene is TRBJ2-3, the V gene TRBV6-1; 12 nucleotides match TRBD2. Sample: blood. CDR3 in amino acids: CASSAASGGEADTQYF. CDR3 in DNA: TGTGCCAGCAGTGCTGCTAGCGGGGGGGAGGCAGATACGCAGTATTTT.